Shown below are 17 T cell receptor beta chains from a single sample sequenced in a study of T cells in Graves' hyperthyroidism and ophthalmopathy (dated by TCRdb to the late 2010s). Libraries were constructed by multiplex PCR. Sequencing was performed on an Illumina HiSeq 2000. The TCR beta CDR3 regions were amplified from RNA transcripts. For the first round of RT-PCR on the TCR CDR3, the HTBI primer set was used together with the Qiagen OneStep RT-PCR kit. TCRdb applied fastp at Q25 and MiXCR to the public reads, then kept only in-frame beta chains. Rows with a matching CDR3 protein are joined into one entry that keeps the most common DNA and genes. In this sample the table shows a few hundred thousand distinct CDR3 sequences, 14% to 15% of which occur a single time. Of the sample, approximately 30% is held by the ten largest clones. The sequencing sample was made of blood. These receptors were collected from a woman in her thirties with Graves' hyperthyroidism.

V gene TRBV18 combines with J gene TRBJ1-5; D unresolved. Germline V gene lookup returns CDR1 KGHSH and CDR2 LQKENI. V was shortened by 1 base and J by 3 bases, with 10 bases between the two germline ends. This CDR3 is built from 15 residues. The CDR3 here is CASSPLETNNQPQHF. The CDR3 nucleotides are TGTGCCAGCTCACCACTGGAGACGAACAATCAGCCCCAGCATTTT.

About this clonotype itself: A much larger clone lies a single base off, so this may be a read error. The chain uses TRBV7-9 and TRBJ2-3, with D maybe TRBD2 (5 bases). CDR1 SEHNR and CDR2 FQNEAQ come from the germline V gene (reference sequence). The CDR3 loop spans 14 amino acids. This CDR3 is CASSYRGIGDTKYF. CDR3 bases: TGTGCCAGCAGCTACCGGGGTATCGGGGATACGAAGTATTTT.

This clonotype has a count of ten or more. The chain couples TRBV29-1 to TRBJ1-6; D call uncertain. CDR1 and CDR2 (germline): SQVTM, ANQGSEA. CDR3 length: 15 amino acids. Trimming removed 4 bases from V and 5 bases from J, with 15 bases in between. The CDR3 DNA is TGCAGCGTTGCGTATGGCTCGGAGGATAATTCACCCCTCCACTTT. It translates to CSVAYGSEDNSPLHF.

The rearrangement links TRBV2 to TRBJ2-5; D assignment may be TRBD1 or TRBD2 (7 bases each). V lost 4 bases, J lost 3 bases, and 21 bases lay in between. The CDR3 runs 17 residues. The germline gives CDR1 SNHLY, CDR2 FYNNEI. This CDR3 is CASSGDRASGEKETQYF. CDR3 DNA: TGTGCCAGCAGTGGAGACAGGGCTAGCGGAGAGAAAGAGACCCAGTACTTC.

This clonotype was seen many times. This sequence joins TRBV19 and TRBJ2-3; D is perhaps TRBD2 (6 bases). This CDR3 is 17 amino acids long. Germline values: CDR1 LNHDA, CDR2 SQIVND (reference sequence). The germline V and J ends were trimmed by 5 bases and 2 bases, with 20 bases remaining between them. The CDR3 is CASSRARAGTTTDTQYF. For the CDR3, the DNA is TGTGCCAGTAGTCGGGCCAGGGCGGGAACGACCACAGATACGCAGTATTTT.

This chain joins TRBV7-3 and TRBJ2-7; 7 positions match TRBD1. V lost 4 bases, J lost 7 bases, and 7 bases stayed unmatched. There are 13 residues in the CDR3. CDR1 SGHTA and CDR2 FQGTGA come from the germline V gene. CDR3 sequence: CASSSNRGREQYF. CDR3 sequence (DNA): TGTGCCAGCAGCTCTAACAGGGGAAGGGAGCAGTACTTC.

Notes on this clonotype: A read error may explain this, as a much larger clone is one base away. In nucleotides, the CDR3 is TGCAGTGCTAGCTCCGGGACTAGCTCCCAGGAGCAGTCCTTC. Translation: CSASSGTSSQEQSF. The chain uses TRBV20-1 and TRBJ2-7, with 9 positions matching TRBD2. This CDR3 is built from 14 residues. Germline assignment: CDR1 DFQATT and CDR2 SNEGSKA (reference sequence).

Ten or more counts support this clonotype. The V gene is TRBV7-8, the J gene TRBJ2-5; possibly TRBD1 or TRBD2 for D (6 bases each). The germline CDR1 and CDR2 sequences are SGHVS and FQNEAQ. The CDR3 is made up of 17 amino acids. Between the trimmed V and J ends, which lost 4 bases and 5 bases, there was a span of 23 bases. This CDR3 reads CASSSPWGAGDGETQYF. The CDR3 DNA is TGTGCCAGCAGCTCACCCTGGGGGGCAGGGGATGGGGAGACCCAGTACTTC. Full variable domain (outside the CDR3, taken from reference TRBV7-8 and TRBJ2-5): GAGVSQSPRYKVAKRGQDVALRCDPISGHVSLFWYQQALGQGPEFLTYFQNEAQLDKSGLPSDRFFAERPEGSVSTLKIQRTQQEDSAVYLCASSSPWGAGDGETQYFGPGTRLLVL.

This clonotype was seen a handful of times. This chain's CDR3 is CASSGPLNEKLFF. The CDR3 region has the DNA TGTGCCAGCAGTGGGCCTCTTAATGAAAAACTGTTTTTT. This chain uses TRBV12-3 or TRBV12-4 with TRBJ1-4; no definite D call. With 5 bases removed from V and 4 bases from J, the gap between germline ends came to 8 bases. The CDR3 totals 13 residues.

The table lists this clonotype with many counts. The V call is TRBV7-8, the J call TRBJ2-1; 8 bases are a match to TRBD1. V was clipped by 4 bases and J by 1 base; unmatched bases: 9. CDR3 length: 17 amino acids. CDR1 is SGHVS, CDR2 FQNEAQ, per germline. CDR3 residues: CASSSRGLLESYNEQFF. The CDR3 nucleotides are TGTGCCAGCAGCTCCAGGGGGCTATTGGAGTCCTACAATGAGCAGTTCTTC.

This clonotype was recorded a few times. CDR3 nucleotide sequence: TGCGCCAGCAGCTCGGGACAGGGACCGAGGGGCACCGGGGAGCTGTTTTTT. Translating it yields CASSSGQGPRGTGELFF. The rearrangement uses TRBV5-1 and TRBJ2-2, with 9 nucleotides matching TRBD1. With 3 bases clipped from V and 4 bases from J, the junction kept 10 bases outside the gene matches. CDR3 size: 17 residues. Germline V gives CDR1 SGHRS, CDR2 YFSETQ.

This clonotype has a count of ten or more. J is TRBJ1-1 and V is TRBV30; 12 bases fit TRBD1. Germline CDR1 is GTSNPN and CDR2 is SVGIG (reference sequence). J gave up 3 bases and V 2 bases, and 10 bases lay outside the gene matches. This CDR3 is built from 17 residues. CDR3 region: CAWSSLGRDRGHTEAFF. DNA for the CDR3: TGTGCCTGGAGTTCCCTCGGACGGGACAGGGGGCACACTGAAGCTTTCTTT.

Only a few counts were recorded for this clonotype. This chain links TRBV19 with TRBJ2-7; the D gene is possibly TRBD2 (6 bases). Germline assignment: CDR1 LNHDA and CDR2 SQIVND (reference sequence). V gave up 2 bases and J gave up 5 bases, with 19 bases separating them. The CDR3 has 16 amino acids. In DNA, the CDR3 is TGTGCCAGTAGTATAAGTTGGGCGGAGGGTTTCGACGAGCAGTACTTC. It codes for CASSISWAEGFDEQYF.

This clonotype was seen only a few times. The chain links TRBV5-4 to TRBJ2-3, with D possibly TRBD2 on 5 matching bases. The V gene lost 3 bases and the J gene lost 4 bases, with 15 bases spanning the gap. There are 15 residues in the CDR3. Germline V gene sequence: CDR1 SGHNT, CDR2 YYREEE (reference sequence). The CDR3 protein is CASSSRTLGADTQYF. The DNA of the CDR3 is TGTGCCAGCAGCTCTCGGACTCTCGGAGCAGATACGCAGTATTTT.

At least ten counts were recorded for this clonotype. This rearrangement joins TRBV24-1 to TRBJ2-5, with TRBD2 matching over 9 bases. The CDR3 runs to 17 residues. Germline assignment: CDR1 KGHDR and CDR2 SFDVKD. Germline trimming cut 4 bases from V and 0 bases from J; bases unmatched to any gene: 8. The CDR3 DNA sequence: TGTGCCACCAGTGAAGTAGCGGGAGCTCCGTACCAAGAGACCCAGTACTTC. Protein product: CATSEVAGAPYQETQYF.

The V and J genes are TRBV28 and TRBJ1-1, with D unclear. This CDR3 has 12 residues. The germline gives CDR1 MDHEN, CDR2 SYDVKM. Trimming pared 8 bases from V and 4 bases from J, leaving 11 bases between. The CDR3 bases are TGTGCCAGCTATCAACGGCCCACTGAAGCTTTCTTT. Translated, it gives CASYQRPTEAFF.

The J gene is TRBJ2-5, the V gene TRBV20-1; the D call may be TRBD1 or TRBD2 (5 bases each). V was pared by 5 bases and J by 5 bases, with 9 bases between. The CDR3 has 11 amino acids. CDR1 and CDR2 from the germline V gene are DFQATT and SNEGSKA (reference sequence). The CDR3 coding sequence is TGCAGTGCTGGGACCTGGGAGACCCAGTACTTC. Translated: CSAGTWETQYF.